These 28 T cell receptor beta chains share one sample of origin, sequenced in a study of cytomegalovirus exposure and HLA in healthy donors. Assay used: immunoSEQ multiplex PCR; TCRdb lists only in-frame clones, some missing. This table has 150,000 to 250,000 clones, 70% to 85% appearing once. The sequenced sample consisted of PBMCs. Every receptor here comes from a woman aged 30 to 39 in good health and CMV-seropositive.

The chain carries TRBV27 and TRBJ1-1; 12 bases fit TRBD1. Germline loops: CDR1 MNHEY, CDR2 SMNVEV (reference sequence). V was clipped by 5 bases and J by 1 base; unmatched bases: 5. The CDR3 length is 16 residues. CDR3 region: CASSPGTGGRNTEAFF. The DNA of the CDR3 is TGTGCCAGCAGTCCTGGGACAGGGGGCAGGAACACTGAAGCTTTCTTT.

This chain links TRBV27 with TRBJ1-5; maybe TRBD1 (6 bases). V was clipped by 5 bases and J by 2 bases, with 16 bases between them. The CDR3 is 16 residues long. Germline CDR1 MNHEY, CDR2 SMNVEV (reference sequence). In DNA form, the CDR3 reads TGTGCCAGCAGTCAAATGCCGAACAGGGGCAATCAGCCCCAGCATTTT. This codes for CASSQMPNRGNQPQHF.

This chain uses TRBV20-1 with TRBJ2-5, with 7 bases lining up with TRBD1. Trimming removed 7 bases from V and 5 bases from J; junction bases left unmatched: 4. The CDR3 loop spans 11 amino acids. Germline V gene sequence: CDR1 DFQATT, CDR2 SNEGSKA (reference sequence). DNA for the CDR3: TGCAGTGGTACAGGGGAGGAGACCCAGTACTTC. Encoded protein: CSGTGEETQYF.

The gene calls are TRBV5-1 and TRBJ1-4; 8 bases are a match to TRBD1. The CDR3 covers 17 residues. CDR1 SGHRS and CDR2 YFSETQ come from the germline V gene. V dropped 4 bases and J dropped 5; count of bases not matched to a gene: 13. The DNA for the CDR3 is TGCGCCAGCAGCGCCGGACAGGGCGTCAGGTTGAATGAAAAACTGTTTTTT. Translated, it gives CASSAGQGVRLNEKLFF.

The rearrangement links TRBV15 to TRBJ2-7; 8 bases match TRBD2. Trimming at V came to 0 bases and at J to 2 bases, leaving 12 bases not matched to a gene. The CDR3 length is 18 residues. Germline-derived CDR1 and CDR2 are LNHNV and YYDKDF (reference sequence). The CDR3 DNA reads TGTGCCACCAGCAGAGATACCACTGGCGGGAGGTGGACCTACGAGCAGTACTTC. Its protein product is CATSRDTTGGRWTYEQYF.

This chain connects TRBV27 to TRBJ2-3, with D perhaps matching TRBD1 (5 bases). Trimming left V 1 base short and J 0 bases short, with 5 bases between. The germline gives CDR1 MNHEY, CDR2 SMNVEV (reference sequence). This CDR3 is built from 14 residues. The CDR3 DNA follows: TGTGCCAGCAGTTTATACAGGAGCACAGATACGCAGTATTTT. This gives the protein CASSLYRSTDTQYF.

This clone was observed a single time. V usage is TRBV28 and J usage is TRBJ2-2; perhaps TRBD1 as D (6 bases). The CDR3 runs 12 residues. CDR1 MDHEN and CDR2 SYDVKM come from the germline V gene. V lost 6 bases and J 7 bases, leaving 9 bases between the germline ends. Here the CDR3 DNA reads TGTGCCAGCAGAGGACAGCTCGGGGAGCTGTTTTTT. Translated, it gives CASRGQLGELFF. Variable domain in full (rest from reference TRBV28 and TRBJ2-2): DVKVTQSSRYLVKRTGEKVFLECVQDMDHENMFWYRQDPGLGLRLIYFSYDVKMKEKGDIPEGYSVSREKKERFSLILESASTNQTSMYLCASRGQLGELFFGEGSRLTVL.

J is TRBJ2-7 and V is TRBV5-6, with D perhaps TRBD1 (6 bases). Trimming cost V 1 base and J 2 bases, with 10 bases left between them. CDR3 length equals 14 residues. Germline CDR1 reads SGHDT; CDR2 reads YYEEEE. This chain's CDR3 is CASSLSQGTYEQYF. The CDR3 DNA reads as TGTGCCAGCAGCTTGTCTCAGGGGACCTACGAGCAGTACTTC.

The chain joins TRBV6-1 to TRBJ1-1; D not certain. The germline gives CDR1 MNHNS, CDR2 SASEGT. The V and J ends lost 7 bases and 8 bases respectively, with 11 bases between them. The CDR3 is 11 amino acids. CDR3 bases: TGTGCCAGCACCCAAGCGATCGAAGCTTTCTTT. It is translated as CASTQAIEAFF.

This chain links TRBV19 with TRBJ1-1, with a weak D call TRBD1 (5 bases). Germline loops: CDR1 LNHDA, CDR2 SQIVND (reference sequence). The CDR3 runs to 14 residues. V lost 1 base, J lost 5 bases, and 11 bases lay in between. The CDR3 spells CASSIGPGRTEAFF. The CDR3 bases are TGTGCCAGTAGTATAGGCCCAGGGAGGACTGAAGCTTTCTTT.

The V call is TRBV11-2, the J call TRBJ2-7; 7 bases agree with TRBD1. Losses at the gene ends were 3 bases for V and 2 bases for J; bases not matched to a gene: 4. Germline lookup yields CDR1 SGHAT and CDR2 FQNNGV. This CDR3 is 14 amino acids long. CDR3 coding DNA: TGTGCCAGCAGCTTCGACAGGGCCACCTACGAGCAGTACTTC. Its protein is CASSFDRATYEQYF.

Worth noting for this clone: Different DNA sequences within this sample yield the same CDR3. The chain combines TRBV5-1 with TRBJ1-2, with a weak D call TRBD1 (6 bases). CDR3 length: 13 amino acids. Trimming took off 0 bases at V and 7 bases at J, with 10 bases between the two ends. The germline V gene encodes CDR1 SGHRS and CDR2 YFSETQ. The CDR3 DNA reads TGCGCCAGCAGCTTGGAGGGGGTTGGTGGCTACACCTTC. As protein: CASSLEGVGGYTF. The full variable domain, with the rest looked up from reference TRBV5-1 and TRBJ1-2, is KAGVTQTPRYLIKTRGQQVTLSCSPISGHRSVSWYQQTPGQGLQFLFEYFSETQRNKGNFPGRFSGRQFSNSRSEMNVSTLELGDSALYLCASSLEGVGGYTFGSGTRLTVV.

This clone was detected a few times. Mismatch with germline at one junction end may stem from a read error. This chain joins TRBV7-7 and TRBJ2-5, with TRBD2 matching 14 bases. Germline CDR1 SSHAT, CDR2 FNYEAQ (reference sequence). The CDR3 covers 15 residues. The chain's CDR3 is CASSAGLAGVETQYF. DNA for the CDR3: TGTGCTAGCAGCGCGGGACTAGCGGGAGTAGAGACCCAGTACTTC.

V usage is TRBV27 and J usage is TRBJ1-5; 9 positions agree with TRBD1. Germline V lookup: CDR1 MNHEY, CDR2 SMNVEV (reference sequence). The CDR3 contains 14 residues. With V trimmed by 3 bases and J by 5 bases, 2 bases remained unmatched. The CDR3 sequence is CASSLTGGDQPQHF. As DNA, the CDR3 is TGTGCCAGCAGTTTGACAGGGGGAGATCAGCCCCAGCATTTT.

This clone was recorded once. J is TRBJ1-1 and V is TRBV5-1; tentative D call: TRBD1 (6 bases). The V gene lost 4 bases and the J gene lost 5 bases, with 18 bases spanning the gap. Germline assignment: CDR1 SGHRS and CDR2 YFSETQ. This CDR3 has 15 residues. The CDR3 protein is CASSVTQGLGTEAFF. The CDR3 region has the DNA TGCGCCAGCAGCGTAACCCAGGGGCTGGGAACTGAAGCTTTCTTT. Variable domain in full (rest from reference TRBV5-1 and TRBJ1-1): KAGVTQTPRYLIKTRGQQVTLSCSPISGHRSVSWYQQTPGQGLQFLFEYFSETQRNKGNFPGRFSGRQFSNSRSEMNVSTLELGDSALYLCASSVTQGLGTEAFFGQGTRLTVV.

This chain connects TRBV29-1 to TRBJ2-1, with D tentatively TRBD2 (5 bases). The CDR3 contains 16 residues. CDR1 and CDR2 (germline): SQVTM, ANQGSEA. Trimming took off 4 bases at V and 6 bases at J, with 22 bases between the two ends. The CDR3 spells CSVGLLAREWGNEQFF. The CDR3, as DNA: TGCAGCGTTGGACTACTTGCGAGGGAGTGGGGCAATGAGCAGTTCTTC.

This chain joins TRBV5-1 and TRBJ2-3, with TRBD1 identical over 8 bases. This CDR3 contains 14 residues. With V trimmed by 5 bases and J by 0 bases, 2 bases remained unmatched. Germline lookup yields CDR1 SGHRS and CDR2 YFSETQ. The CDR3 spells CASRRQGSTDTQYF. DNA of the CDR3: TGCGCCAGCAGAAGACAGGGGAGCACAGATACGCAGTATTTT.

Only one count was recorded for this clone. DNA of the CDR3: TGTGCCAGCAACGGACAGGGAAGCTACAATGAGCAGTTCTTC. Translating it yields CASNGQGSYNEQFF. This chain links TRBV6-1 with TRBJ2-1; 8 bases are a match to TRBD1. The junction had 5 bases not matched to a gene; V was cut back by 7 bases and J by 3 bases. The CDR3 is 14 amino acids. Germline CDR1 is MNHNS and CDR2 is SASEGT.

This sequence joins TRBV5-1 and TRBJ2-3; 10 nucleotides agree with TRBD2. CDR3 size: 16 residues. CDR1 is SGHRS and CDR2 is YFSETQ in the germline V gene. The junction had 4 bases not matched to a gene; V was cut back by 3 bases and J by 0 bases. CDR3 in amino acids: CASSYRLAGSTDTQYF. CDR3 bases: TGCGCCAGCAGCTACCGACTAGCGGGTAGCACAGATACGCAGTATTTT.

The chain has TRBV5-1 and TRBJ2-6; 11 bases map to TRBD1. This CDR3 is 15 amino acids long. CDR1 is SGHRS, CDR2 YFSETQ, per germline. V lost 7 bases to trimming and J lost 1 base; unmatched junction nucleotides: 1. The CDR3 is CASGTGGSGANVLTF. The CDR3 DNA is TGCGCCAGCGGGACAGGGGGTTCTGGGGCCAACGTCCTGACTTTC.

This clone was recorded a few times. The rearrangement joins TRBV27 to TRBJ1-4; D perhaps matches TRBD1 (5 bases). Trimming removed 2 bases from V and 2 bases from J, with 12 bases in between. From germline, CDR1 is MNHEY and CDR2 SMNVEV (reference sequence). The CDR3 covers 16 residues. The CDR3 sequence is CASSLRLGGTNEKLFF. As DNA, the CDR3 is TGTGCCAGCAGTTTACGCCTTGGGGGGACTAATGAAAAACTGTTTTTT.

The chain employs TRBV6-5 and TRBJ1-1, with 7 bases lining up with TRBD1. Germline CDR1 is MNHEY and CDR2 is SVGAGI. V gave up 8 bases and J gave up 2 bases; unmatched junction bases: 5. This CDR3 comprises 13 residues. The CDR3 region has the DNA TGTGCCAGCGCCTACAGGGGAAACACTGAAGCTTTCTTT. Translation: CASAYRGNTEAFF.

This clone turned up a few times. The chain recombines TRBV5-1 with TRBJ2-7, with D perhaps matching TRBD2 (6 bases). The V and J ends lost 0 bases and 12 bases respectively, with 16 bases between them. The CDR3 is 13 amino acids. CDR1 SGHRS and CDR2 YFSETQ come from the germline V gene. CDR3 region: CASSLAEGGVTYF. The CDR3 DNA sequence: TGCGCCAGCAGCTTGGCCGAGGGAGGAGTCACGTACTTC.

As DNA, the CDR3 is TGTGCCAGCAGCTCCCCCGGGACAGGGTACAATGAGCAGTTCTTC. It is translated as CASSSPGTGYNEQFF. The V gene is TRBV5-4, the J gene TRBJ2-1; 9 positions agree with TRBD1. Germline V lookup: CDR1 SGHNT, CDR2 YYREEE (reference sequence). V lost 3 bases, J lost 4 bases, and 5 bases stayed unmatched. The CDR3 runs 15 residues.

J is TRBJ2-2 and V is TRBV4-1; 9 positions match TRBD2. The CDR3 is 16 residues long. Trimming at V came to 7 bases and at J to 2 bases, leaving 8 bases not matched to a gene. Germline V gene data show CDR1 as MGHRA and CDR2 as YSYEKL. This chain's CDR3 is CASKAGLAGNTGELFF. DNA for the CDR3: TGCGCCAGCAAAGCGGGGCTAGCGGGAAACACCGGGGAGCTGTTTTTT.

The chain links TRBV10-1 to TRBJ1-5; unclear D gene. The CDR3 is 12 amino acids. Germline V lookup: CDR1 WNHNN, CDR2 SYGVQD (reference sequence). V was pared by 3 bases and J by 4 bases, with 4 bases between. The CDR3 spells CASSDPNQPQHF. The DNA for the CDR3 is TGCGCCAGCAGTGACCCTAATCAGCCCCAGCATTTT.

The J gene is TRBJ2-2, the V gene TRBV9; possible D gene TRBD2, 5 bases. Germline V lookup: CDR1 SGDLS, CDR2 YYNGEE. V was shortened by 0 bases and J by 9 bases, with 18 bases between the two germline ends. CDR3 length equals 16 residues. CDR3 DNA sequence: TGTGCCAGCAGCGTAGCTCGGCTAGCCGGAGAAAGGGAGCTGTTTTTT. This gives the protein CASSVARLAGERELFF.

The chain has TRBV6-1 and TRBJ1-1; D is undetermined. The CDR3 length is 13 residues. Per the germline V gene, CDR1 is MNHNS and CDR2 is SASEGT. Trimming pared 4 bases from V and 1 base from J, leaving 7 bases between. The CDR3 spells CASSVWANTEAFF. The CDR3 nucleotides are TGTGCCAGCAGTGTTTGGGCGAACACTGAAGCTTTCTTT.